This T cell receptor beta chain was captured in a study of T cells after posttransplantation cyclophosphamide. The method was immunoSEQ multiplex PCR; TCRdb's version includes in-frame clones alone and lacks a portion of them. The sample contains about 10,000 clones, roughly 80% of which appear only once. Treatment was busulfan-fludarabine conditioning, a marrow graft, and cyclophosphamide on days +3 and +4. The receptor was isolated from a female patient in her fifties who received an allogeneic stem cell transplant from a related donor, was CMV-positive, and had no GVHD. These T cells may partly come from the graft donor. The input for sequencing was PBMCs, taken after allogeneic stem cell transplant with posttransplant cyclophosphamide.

The CDR3 DNA follows: TGTGCCAGCAGCACACGACAGGAGTCAGATACGCAGTATTTT. Its protein product is CASSTRQESDTQYF. The chain recombines TRBV7-2 with TRBJ2-3; maybe TRBD1 (6 bases). This CDR3 has 14 residues. V gave up 5 bases and J gave up 4 bases, with 13 bases separating them. Per germline, CDR1 SGHTA and CDR2 FQGNSA.